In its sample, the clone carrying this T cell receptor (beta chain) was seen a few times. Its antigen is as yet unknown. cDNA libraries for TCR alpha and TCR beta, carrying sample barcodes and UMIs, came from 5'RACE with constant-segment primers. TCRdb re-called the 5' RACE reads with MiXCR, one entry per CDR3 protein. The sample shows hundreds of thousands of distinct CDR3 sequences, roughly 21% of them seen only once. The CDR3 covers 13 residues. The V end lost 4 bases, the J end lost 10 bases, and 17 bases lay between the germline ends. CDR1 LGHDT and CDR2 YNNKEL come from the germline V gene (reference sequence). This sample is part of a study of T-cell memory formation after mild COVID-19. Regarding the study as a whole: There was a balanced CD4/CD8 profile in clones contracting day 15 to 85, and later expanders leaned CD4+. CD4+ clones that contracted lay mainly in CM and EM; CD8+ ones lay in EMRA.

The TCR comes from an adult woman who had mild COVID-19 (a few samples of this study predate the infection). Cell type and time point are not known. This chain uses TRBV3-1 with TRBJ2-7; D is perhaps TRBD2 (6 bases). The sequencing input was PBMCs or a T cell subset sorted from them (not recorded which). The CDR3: CASSLRSAGIQYF. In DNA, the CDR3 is TGTGCCAGCAGCCTTCGGTCGGCGGGGATTCAGTACTTC.